This TCR beta chain emerged from a study of T cells in Graves' hyperthyroidism and ophthalmopathy. TCR beta CDR3 regions were amplified from RNA transcripts. A set of HTBI primers served as the primers for a first-round RT-PCR of the TCR CDR3. TCRdb used MiXCR to reprocess the multiplex PCR reads, holding one entry per CDR3 protein. The profile shows about 400,000 distinct CDR3 sequences, 15% of them singletons. This clonotype appeared once. The sequence derives from a woman between 25 and 40 years old with Graves' hyperthyroidism. The sample taken for sequencing was blood.

The CDR3: CASSRGQIMNTEAFF. For the CDR3, the DNA is TGTGCCAGCAGTCGTGGACAGATCATGAACACTGAAGCTTTCTTT. The chain carries TRBV6-2 or TRBV6-3 and TRBJ1-1, with D maybe TRBD1 (6 bases). Trimming shortened V by 5 bases and J by 0 bases, and 13 bases separated the two germline ends. Germline V CDR1 and CDR2: MNHEY, SVGEGT. The length of the CDR3 is 15 residues.